The clone carrying this T cell receptor beta chain has at least ten counts. Antigen: not known. Germline CDR1 is MNHEY and CDR2 is SMNVEV (reference sequence). V lost 6 bases, J lost 2 bases, and 11 bases lay in between. The CDR3 sequence is 13 residues long. These data originate in a study of neurological immune-mediated disorders. Study-wide results and caveats: TCR-beta repertoires seemed private in all groups, with no expanded CDR3 amino acid sequences shared. The level of TCR clonal expansion was highest in patients with HTLV-1-associated myelopathy and lowest in multiple sclerosis, where it fell below the level seen in healthy controls.

The sorted libraries took about a million CD4+ or CD8+ T cells. Each sequencing run yielded over 160 million TCR-beta sequences from 15-18 subjects. TCRdb passed the 5' RACE reads through MiXCR, listing each CDR3 protein once. The sample has 15,000 to 20,000 distinct CDR3 sequences; roughly 10% are singletons. This sequence joins TRBV27 and TRBJ2-7; no clear D gene. The sequenced sample was CD8+ T cells from blood. The origin of this receptor is a woman between 50 and 59 years old in good health. In DNA, the CDR3 is TGTGCCAGCAGCTCCCGTCGGGCCTACGAGCAGTACTTC. Translated: CASSSRRAYEQYF.